One and the same sample provided the 24 T cell receptor beta chains below, sequenced in a study of early T cells in non-severe SARS-CoV-2 infection. TCRdb re-called the 5' RACE reads through MiXCR, storing one row per CDR3 protein. The table has 15,000 to 25,000 distinct CDR3 sequences, approximately 4.1% seen once. Sequenced: whole blood. These receptors were collected from an adult who was a healthcare worker with PCR-confirmed SARS-CoV-2 infection or an uninfected control (not recorded which).

In its sample, this clonotype was seen many times. This rearrangement joins TRBV11-3 to TRBJ2-3; tentatively, D is TRBD2 (5 bases). Germline CDR1 is SGHNT and CDR2 is YENEEA. The germline V and J ends were trimmed by 6 bases and 6 bases, with 13 bases remaining between them. The CDR3 contains 13 residues. The CDR3 region is CASSFTGIDTQYF. The CDR3 region has the DNA TGTGCCAGCAGTTTCACGGGGATCGATACGCAGTATTTT.

This clonotype was observed many times. The V and J genes are TRBV18 and TRBJ1-2; tentative D call: TRBD1 (5 bases). The CDR3 is 16 residues long. Germline V lookup: CDR1 KGHSH, CDR2 LQKENI. Trimming pared 3 bases from V and 1 base from J, leaving 15 bases between. CDR3 nucleotides: TGTGCCAGCTCACCCCTTGAGGGGCTCATTAACTATGGCTACACCTTC. This gives the protein CASSPLEGLINYGYTF. Full variable domain (remainder filled in from reference TRBV18 and TRBJ1-2): NAGVMQNPRHLVRRRGQEARLRCSPMKGHSHVYWYRQLPEEGLKFMVYLQKENIIDESGMPKERFSAEFPKEGPSILRIQQVVRGDSAAYFCASSPLEGLINYGYTFGSGTRLTVV.

The CDR3 DNA reads TGCGCCAGCAGGCTCGGAGCGGGGGTCCTGTACAATGAGCAGTTCTTC. Its protein product is CASRLGAGVLYNEQFF. The chain couples TRBV10-2 to TRBJ2-1, with TRBD2 matching 8 bases. V lost 6 bases and J lost 4; bases outside the gene matches: 11. There are 16 residues in the CDR3. In germline, CDR1 is WSHSY, CDR2 SAAADI.

This clonotype was found many times. The CDR3 reads CASMLAGAQETQYF. Here the CDR3 DNA reads TGCGCCAGCATGCTAGCGGGGGCCCAAGAGACCCAGTACTTC. The rearrangement joins TRBV10-2 to TRBJ2-5, with 10 bases fitting TRBD2. Germline V gene data show CDR1 as WSHSY and CDR2 as SAAADI. This CDR3 region has 14 residues. J was trimmed by 1 base and V by 7 bases; bases with no gene match: 3.

This clonotype has at least ten counts. The chain combines TRBV20-1 with TRBJ2-7; 8 nucleotides align to TRBD2. Germline V gives CDR1 DFQATT, CDR2 SNEGSKA (reference sequence). J lost 4 bases, V lost 6 bases, and 11 bases had no gene match. The CDR3 totals 14 residues. The chain's CDR3 is CSAYGGGTRYEQYF. In nucleotides, the CDR3 is TGCAGTGCCTACGGGGGGGGCACCCGTTACGAGCAGTACTTC.

This clonotype was seen repeatedly, ten times or more. The genes are TRBV5-5 and TRBJ2-5, with a possible D match to TRBD1 (5 bases). CDR3 length: 16 residues. Germline V CDR1 and CDR2: SGHKS, YYEKEE (reference sequence). V was trimmed by 4 bases and J by 5 bases, leaving 21 bases between them. For the CDR3, the DNA is TGTGCCAGCAGCCTTCTAACAGGAAGTGGATTTGAGACCCAGTACTTC. This codes for CASSLLTGSGFETQYF.

This clonotype was picked up many times. The rearrangement joins TRBV14 to TRBJ1-1; possibly TRBD1 for D (5 bases). CDR3 length: 14 residues. Germline V lookup: CDR1 SGHDN, CDR2 FVKESK. V lost 0 bases and J lost 5, with 10 bases in between. The CDR3 DNA reads as TGTGCCAGCAGCCAAGACGGGGGGAGTACTGAAGCTTTCTTT. Amino acid sequence: CASSQDGGSTEAFF.

This clonotype has ten or more counts. The chain recombines TRBV11-2 with TRBJ2-5; 7 bases line up with TRBD1. V trimming: 8 bases; J trimming: 3 bases; junction bases outside the gene matches: 12. CDR1 and CDR2 (germline): SGHAT, FQNNGV. The CDR3 consists of 15 residues. CDR3 residues: CASSQTGIGEETQYF. The CDR3, as DNA: TGTGCCAGCTCCCAGACAGGGATTGGGGAAGAGACCCAGTACTTC.

In its sample, this clonotype ranks as medium-sized. The chain recombines TRBV2 with TRBJ2-5; D is undetermined. Trimming stripped 3 bases from V and 6 bases from J, with 14 bases between. CDR1 and CDR2 from the germline V gene are SNHLY and FYNNEI. The CDR3 spans 14 residues. The CDR3 region is CASSEITTGKTQYF. CDR3 nucleotides: TGTGCCAGCAGTGAGATCACAACTGGGAAGACCCAGTACTTC.

This clonotype was observed many times. The rearrangement links TRBV20-1 to TRBJ2-5; a possible D gene is TRBD2 (7 bases). The V and J ends lost 3 bases and 0 bases respectively, with 11 bases between them. Germline V gene data show CDR1 as DFQATT and CDR2 as SNEGSKA (reference sequence). The CDR3 length is 14 residues. CDR3 amino acids: CSASQGRDQETQYF. In DNA, the CDR3 is TGCAGTGCTAGCCAGGGGAGGGACCAAGAGACCCAGTACTTC.

This clonotype was found many times. This chain links TRBV7-2 with TRBJ2-1; a weak D match, TRBD2 (7 bases). The germline V gene has CDR1 SGHTA and CDR2 FQGNSA. V lost 8 bases and J lost 5, with 13 bases in between. This CDR3 has 13 residues. CDR3 bases: TGTGCCAGCGAAGGGGGGGCCCACAATGAGCAGTTCTTC. This codes for CASEGGAHNEQFF.

The V call is TRBV10-3, the J call TRBJ1-1; unclear D gene. CDR3 length equals 15 residues. CDR1 and CDR2 from the germline V gene are ENHRY and SYGVKD. V dropped 6 bases and J dropped 2 bases, with 16 bases sitting between them. CDR3 in DNA: TGTGCCATCAGGACTTATCCAGGCAGAAACACTGAAGCTTTCTTT. Protein product: CAIRTYPGRNTEAFF.

Points on this clonotype: Possible read error: a much larger clone is one base away. The genes are TRBV18 and TRBJ2-1; TRBD1 matches at 7 bases. The CDR3 sequence is 16 residues long. The V gene end was trimmed by 0 bases and the J gene end by 9 bases; junction bases not matched to a gene: 11. CDR1 is KGHSH and CDR2 is LQKENI in the germline V gene. The DNA for the CDR3 is TGTGCCAGCTCACCACCGACCAGGGGGTTCGACAGTGAGCAGTTCTTC. As protein: CASSPPTRGFDSEQFF.

CDR3 sequence: CASSLALDGSYEQYF. The CDR3 region has the DNA TGTGCCAGCAGCTTAGCACTGGACGGTTCCTACGAGCAGTACTTC. The chain recombines TRBV7-8 with TRBJ2-7; the D is unclear. Trimming pared 0 bases from V and 1 base from J, leaving 10 bases between. The V gene's germline CDR1 is SGHVS and CDR2 FQNEAQ. The CDR3 is 15 amino acids.

The chain couples TRBV7-6 to TRBJ2-6, with D perhaps TRBD1 (5 bases). The V end was cut by 4 bases, the J end by 0 bases, with 10 bases between. Per the germline V gene, CDR1 is SGHVS and CDR2 is FNYEAQ. The CDR3 is made up of 16 amino acids. CDR3 residues: CASSSRTFSGANVLTF. CDR3 coding DNA: TGTGCCAGCAGCTCCCGGACATTCTCTGGGGCCAACGTCCTGACTTTC.

This chain connects TRBV5-1 to TRBJ1-2; 9 bases align to TRBD1. V lost 4 bases to trimming and J lost 2 bases; unmatched junction nucleotides: 9. This CDR3 contains 16 residues. Germline V gene sequence: CDR1 SGHRS, CDR2 YFSETQ. The CDR3 is CASSPEGTGINYGYTF. The CDR3 nucleotides are TGCGCCAGCAGCCCGGAGGGGACAGGGATCAACTATGGCTACACCTTC. Together with reference TRBV5-1 and TRBJ1-2, the CDR3 gives the full variable domain: KAGVTQTPRYLIKTRGQQVTLSCSPISGHRSVSWYQQTPGQGLQFLFEYFSETQRNKGNFPGRFSGRQFSNSRSEMNVSTLELGDSALYLCASSPEGTGINYGYTFGSGTRLTVV.

This clonotype has a count of ten or more. The chain couples TRBV11-2 to TRBJ1-3, with a possible D match to TRBD1 (5 bases). V was clipped by 3 bases and J by 6 bases, with 9 bases between them. Germline loops: CDR1 SGHAT, CDR2 FQNNGV. CDR3 length equals 13 residues. The CDR3 protein is CASSLGVENTIYF. The CDR3 coding sequence is TGTGCCAGCAGCTTGGGGGTGGAAAACACCATATATTTT. Full variable domain (rest looked up from reference TRBV11-2 and TRBJ1-3): EAGVAQSPRYKIIEKRQSVAFWCNPISGHATLYWYQQILGQGPKLLIQFQNNGVVDDSQLPKDRFSAERLKGVDSTLKIQPAKLEDSAVYLCASSLGVENTIYFGEGSWLTVV.

Ten or more counts support this clonotype. The rearrangement joins TRBV20-1 to TRBJ2-1; 8 bases map to TRBD1. The V gene end was trimmed by 5 bases and the J gene end by 2 bases; junction bases not matched to a gene: 11. Germline lookup yields CDR1 DFQATT and CDR2 SNEGSKA (reference sequence). The CDR3 extends over 16 amino acids. CDR3 loop: CSAQTRTGKAYNEQFF. CDR3 coding DNA: TGCAGTGCTCAGACCAGGACAGGGAAAGCCTACAATGAGCAGTTCTTC.

There are many counts of this clonotype. The chain has TRBV10-3 and TRBJ1-4; 8 bases map to TRBD1. The CDR3 runs to 15 residues. CDR1 and CDR2 from the germline V gene are ENHRY and SYGVKD. The J segment lost 3 bases and the V segment lost 10 bases, leaving 10 bases of the junction unmatched. CDR3 DNA: TGTGCCACCTCGGTCAGGGGGCAAGCTAATGAAAAACTGTTTTTT. Protein: CATSVRGQANEKLFF.

This clonotype was counted many times. The chain joins TRBV6-1 to TRBJ2-1; TRBD2 matches 15 bases. Germline lookup yields CDR1 MNHNS and CDR2 SASEGT. Germline trimming cut 3 bases from V and 6 bases from J; bases unmatched to any gene: 6. The CDR3 contains 17 residues. As DNA, the CDR3 is TGTGCCAGCAGTGAGGGACTAGCGGGGGGCCCCAGCAATGAGCAGTTCTTC. It specifies CASSEGLAGGPSNEQFF.

This clonotype was recorded at least ten times. The chain recombines TRBV27 with TRBJ1-1; D unclear. With 5 bases removed from V and 1 base from J, the gap between germline ends came to 8 bases. Germline V gene data show CDR1 as MNHEY and CDR2 as SMNVEV (reference sequence). The CDR3 is 13 residues long. The CDR3 DNA follows: TGTGCCAGCAGTAAACTGACGAACACTGAAGCTTTCTTT. This gives the protein CASSKLTNTEAFF.

This clonotype was found many times. This chain links TRBV10-3 with TRBJ1-2; no firm D call. Germline V lookup: CDR1 ENHRY, CDR2 SYGVKD. V lost 5 bases to trimming and J lost 8 bases, with 12 bases between them. The CDR3 is 12 residues long. The CDR3 region is CAISPQAGGYTF. The DNA for the CDR3 is TGTGCCATCAGTCCCCAAGCGGGAGGCTACACCTTC.

This clonotype has a handful of counts. V usage is TRBV4-2 and J usage is TRBJ2-3; 12 bases map to TRBD2. J gave up 2 bases and V 1 base, and 1 base lay outside the gene matches. Germline V CDR1 and CDR2: LGHNA, YNFKEQ. This CDR3 contains 16 residues. The CDR3 spells CASSQGTSGATDTQYF. The CDR3, as DNA: TGTGCCAGCAGCCAAGGGACTAGCGGGGCCACAGATACGCAGTATTTT.

V is TRBV6-2 or TRBV6-3 and J is TRBJ2-7, with 8 bases lining up with TRBD1. Looked up from germline, CDR1 is MNHEY and CDR2 is SVGEGT. V gave up 0 bases and J gave up 6 bases; unmatched junction bases: 10. The CDR3 sequence is 16 residues long. The CDR3 loop is CASSYSGQADWGEQYF. The CDR3 DNA sequence: TGTGCCAGCAGTTACTCGGGACAGGCGGATTGGGGCGAGCAGTACTTC.